The clone carrying this T cell receptor (beta chain) has at least ten counts. Its target is not known. CDR3 length: 15 residues. Germline-derived CDR1 and CDR2 are SGHKS and YYEKEE (reference sequence). V dropped 5 bases and J dropped 0 bases, with 14 bases sitting between them. TCRdb processed the 5' RACE reads anew with MiXCR; each CDR3 protein has one entry. The profile shows around 310,000 distinct CDR3 sequences, roughly 3.5% of them singletons. The sample is drawn from a study of T cells after yellow fever vaccination. General study results and limits: Subsequent to the booster, the majority of primary-vaccination clones reappeared (around 96% CD4, around 85% CD8).

The source material was PBMCs, sampled on the day of the yellow fever booster vaccination. This TCR derives from a man between 18 and 29 years old who received the YFV17D yellow fever vaccine. The chain links TRBV5-5 to TRBJ1-1, with D possibly being TRBD1 (5 bases). The CDR3 loop reads CASRDRAYMNTEAFF. CDR3 DNA: TGTGCCAGCAGAGACAGAGCTTACATGAACACTGAAGCTTTCTTT. Filled out from reference TRBV5-5 and TRBJ1-1, the complete variable domain reads DAGVTQSPTHLIKTRGQQVTLRCSPISGHKSVSWYQQVLGQGPQFIFQYYEKEERGRGNFPDRFSARQFPNYSSELNVNALLLGDSALYLCASRDRAYMNTEAFFGQGTRLTVV.